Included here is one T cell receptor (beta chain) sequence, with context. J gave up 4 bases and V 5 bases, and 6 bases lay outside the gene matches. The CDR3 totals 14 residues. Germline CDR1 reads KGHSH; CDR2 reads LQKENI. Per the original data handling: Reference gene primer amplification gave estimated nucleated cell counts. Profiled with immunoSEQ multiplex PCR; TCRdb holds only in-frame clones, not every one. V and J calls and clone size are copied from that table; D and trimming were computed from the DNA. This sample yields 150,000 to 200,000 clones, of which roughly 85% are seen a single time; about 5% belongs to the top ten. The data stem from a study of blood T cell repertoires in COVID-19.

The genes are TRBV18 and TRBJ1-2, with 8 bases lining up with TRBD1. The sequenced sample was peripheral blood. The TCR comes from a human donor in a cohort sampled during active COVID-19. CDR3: CASSSSTGAYGYTF. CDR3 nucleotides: TGTGCCAGCTCATCCTCGACAGGGGCCTATGGCTACACCTTC.